This TCR beta chain derives from a study of T cell changes during pregnancy in multiple sclerosis. This CDR3 comprises 14 residues. V shed 4 bases and J shed 6 bases, with 13 bases lying between them. Germline values: CDR1 SGHDT, CDR2 YYEEEE. The table came from immunoSEQ multiplex PCR; TCRdb's copy has only in-frame clones and leaves some out. The profile covers fewer than 55,000 clones, with about 91% appearing a single time and around 0.9% taken by the ten largest. The J gene is TRBJ1-4, the V gene TRBV5-6, with D possibly being TRBD1 (6 bases). This clonotype was obtained from a female donor with multiple sclerosis, enrolled in a pregnancy study. This specimen was peripheral blood, taken after pregnancy. CDR3 residues: CASSPGGGHEKLFF. In DNA, the CDR3 is TGTGCCAGCAGCCCAGGCGGGGGCCATGAAAAACTGTTTTTT.